Described below is a single T cell receptor beta chain sequence and its context. Its antigen is undetermined. The PCR used 60 Vbeta and 13 Jbeta primers. Clones were read by immunoSEQ multiplex PCR, and TCRdb kept only the in-frame ones, dropping some. The table shows about 200,000 clones, with around 83% occurring only once. Germline V lookup: CDR1 SGDLS, CDR2 YYNGEE. Germline trimming cut 0 bases from V and 3 bases from J; bases unmatched to any gene: 0. This CDR3 region has 16 residues. The sample comes from a study of cytomegalovirus exposure and HLA in healthy donors. About the research overall: Out of 150 million to 200 million T cells, an earlier analysis found 117 million unique TCR beta sequences in total.

Study-level results: Later analysis revealed greater clonal expansion in HLA-associated TCR beta chains than in equally common others.

The sequencing sample was made of PBMCs. The chain couples TRBV9 to TRBJ2-2; TRBD2 agrees at 12 bases. This clonotype was obtained from a woman aged 40 to 50 in good health and CMV-seronegative. CDR3 sequence reads: CASSVASGRDTGELFF. The CDR3 bases are TGTGCCAGCAGCGTAGCTAGCGGGAGGGACACCGGGGAGCTGTTTTTT.